The entry that follows covers one T cell receptor beta chain sequence. The record originates from a study of blood T cell repertoires in COVID-19. The CDR3 length is 13 residues. In germline, CDR1 is GTSNPN, CDR2 SVGIG (reference sequence). V lost 7 bases and J lost 4; bases outside the gene matches: 7. In the original analysis: Nucleated cell number was recorded as an estimate derived from reference gene primer amplification. TCRdb's table, derived via immunoSEQ multiplex PCR, lists solely in-frame clones and lacks some. That table gives V, J and clone size, and the DNA gave D and trimming. This sample yields around 180,000 clones, of which 80% to 90% are seen a single time; roughly 2.5% belongs to the top ten.

This sequence was found in a man aged 40-55 years with active or convalescent COVID-19. Sequencing was performed on peripheral blood. The chain combines TRBV30 with TRBJ1-2; TRBD1 agrees at 9 bases. The CDR3 protein is CAFKQGAAYGYTF. Here the CDR3 DNA reads TGTGCCTTTAAACAGGGGGCGGCCTATGGCTACACCTTC.